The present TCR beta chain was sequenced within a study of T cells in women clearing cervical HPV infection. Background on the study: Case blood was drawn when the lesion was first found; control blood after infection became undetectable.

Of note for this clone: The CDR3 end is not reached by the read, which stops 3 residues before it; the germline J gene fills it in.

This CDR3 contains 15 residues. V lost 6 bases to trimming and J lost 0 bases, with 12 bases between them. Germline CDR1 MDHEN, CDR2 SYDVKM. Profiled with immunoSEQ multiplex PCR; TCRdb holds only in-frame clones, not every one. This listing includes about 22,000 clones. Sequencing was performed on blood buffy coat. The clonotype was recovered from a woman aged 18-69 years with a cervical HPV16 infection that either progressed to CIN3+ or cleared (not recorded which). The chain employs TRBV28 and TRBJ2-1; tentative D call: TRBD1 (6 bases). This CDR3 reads CASSPTGNSYNEQFF. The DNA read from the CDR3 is TGTGCCAGCAGCCCCACAGGGAACTCCTACAATGAG.